This T cell receptor beta chain was observed in a study of CXCR3-negative and CXCR3-positive naive CD8 T cells. Study-level results: Memory cells diverged, while naive CXCR3-positive and CXCR3-negative cells had similar TRBV-TRBJ usage. More hydrophobic TRB CDR3s were found in CXCR3-positive naive cells than in CXCR3-negative naive cells.

Via 5' RACE with UMI labels, TRB cDNA libraries were prepared. TCRdb reprocessed the 5' RACE reads; each CDR3 protein has one entry and no DNA is given. The table lists 100,000 to 150,000 distinct CDR3 sequences, with around 0.44% in the top ten. About this clonotype: Its antigen is not identified.

This CDR3 comprises 13 residues. The germline V gene encodes CDR1 SQVTM and CDR2 ANQGSEA. Specimen: naive CXCR3+ CD8+ T cells from blood. Subset indicated: CD45RO-CCR7+CD27+CD95- naive CD8+ T cells expressing CXCR3 (TNR3+). The source of this sequence is a human donor in good health. Some clones in this sample may be carry-over from other donors' samples. The chain carries TRBV29-1 and TRBJ2-7; the D call from TCRdb, TRBD1, cannot be confirmed without DNA. The CDR3: CSVDWGRDYEQYF.